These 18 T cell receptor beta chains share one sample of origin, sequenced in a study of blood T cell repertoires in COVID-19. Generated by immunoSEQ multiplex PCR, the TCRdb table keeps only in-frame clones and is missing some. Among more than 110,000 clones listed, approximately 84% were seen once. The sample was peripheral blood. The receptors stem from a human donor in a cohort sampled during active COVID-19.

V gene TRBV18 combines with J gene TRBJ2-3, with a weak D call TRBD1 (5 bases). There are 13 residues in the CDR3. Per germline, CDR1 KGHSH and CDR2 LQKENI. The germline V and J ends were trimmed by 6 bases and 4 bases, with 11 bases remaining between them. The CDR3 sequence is CASSSGRADTQYF. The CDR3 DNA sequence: TGTGCCAGCTCCTCAGGCAGGGCAGATACGCAGTATTTT.

The chain's CDR3 is CASSQGAGGVETQYF. The DNA for the CDR3 is TGTGCCAGCAGCCAAGGTGCGGGCGGGGTGGAGACCCAGTACTTC. The chain couples TRBV3-1 (or the pseudogene TRBV3-2) to TRBJ2-5; a possible D gene is TRBD2 (6 bases). CDR3 length: 15 amino acids. Trimming left V 1 base short and J 5 bases short, with 14 bases between. Germline values: CDR1 LGHDT, CDR2 YNNKEL (reference sequence).

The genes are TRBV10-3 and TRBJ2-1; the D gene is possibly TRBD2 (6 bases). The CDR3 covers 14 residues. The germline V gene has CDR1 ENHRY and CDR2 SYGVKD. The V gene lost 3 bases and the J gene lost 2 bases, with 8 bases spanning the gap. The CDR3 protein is CAISDGRTYNEQFF. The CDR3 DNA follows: TGTGCCATCAGTGATGGGAGGACCTACAATGAGCAGTTCTTC.

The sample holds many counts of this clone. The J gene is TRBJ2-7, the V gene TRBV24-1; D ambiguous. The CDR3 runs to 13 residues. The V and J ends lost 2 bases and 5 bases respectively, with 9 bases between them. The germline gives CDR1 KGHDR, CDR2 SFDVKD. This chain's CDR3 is CATSDSTQNEQYV. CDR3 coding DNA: TGTGCCACCAGTGATTCTACACAGAACGAGCAGTACGTC.

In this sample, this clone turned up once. CDR3 protein: CASSPLGKREKDEQFF. Written as DNA, the CDR3 is TGTGCCAGCAGCCCCCTCGGAAAGCGGGAGAAGGATGAGCAGTTCTTC. The chain has TRBV27 and TRBJ2-1; 8 nucleotides align to TRBD2. Trimming removed 6 bases from V and 8 bases from J; junction bases left unmatched: 15. Germline V gene data show CDR1 as MNHEY and CDR2 as SMNVEV (reference sequence). The length of the CDR3 is 16 residues.

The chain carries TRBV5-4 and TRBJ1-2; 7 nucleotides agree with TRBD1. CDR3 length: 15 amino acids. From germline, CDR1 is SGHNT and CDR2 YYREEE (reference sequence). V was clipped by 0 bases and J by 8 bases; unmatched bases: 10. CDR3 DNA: TGTGCCAGCAGCTTGGCCGGGACAGCTAGAAGAGGCTACACCTTC. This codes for CASSLAGTARRGYTF.

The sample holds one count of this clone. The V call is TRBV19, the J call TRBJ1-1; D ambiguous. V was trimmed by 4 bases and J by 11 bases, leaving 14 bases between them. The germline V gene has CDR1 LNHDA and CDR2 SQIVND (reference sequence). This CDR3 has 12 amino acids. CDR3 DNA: TGTGCCAGTAGTACTCCCGGGAGCCCCGCTTTCTTT. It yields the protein CASSTPGSPAFF.

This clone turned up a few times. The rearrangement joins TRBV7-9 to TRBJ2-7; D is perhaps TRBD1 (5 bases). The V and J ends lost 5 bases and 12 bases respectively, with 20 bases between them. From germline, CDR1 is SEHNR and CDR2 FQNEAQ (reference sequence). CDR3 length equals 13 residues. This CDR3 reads CASSPQGSSLPYF. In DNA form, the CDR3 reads TGTGCCAGCAGCCCTCAGGGAAGCTCGTTACCGTACTTC.

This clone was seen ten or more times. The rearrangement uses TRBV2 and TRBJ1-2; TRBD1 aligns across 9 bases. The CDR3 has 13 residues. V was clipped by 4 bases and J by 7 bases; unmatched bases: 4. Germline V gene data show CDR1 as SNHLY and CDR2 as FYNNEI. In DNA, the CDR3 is TGTGCCAGCAGTGTTACGGGACAGGGTGGCTACACCTTC. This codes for CASSVTGQGGYTF. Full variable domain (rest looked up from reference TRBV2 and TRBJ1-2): EPEVTQTPSHQVTQMGQEVILRCVPISNHLYFYWYRQILGQKVEFLVSFYNNEISEKSEIFDDQFSVERPDGSNFTLKIRSTKLEDSAMYFCASSVTGQGGYTFGSGTRLTVV.

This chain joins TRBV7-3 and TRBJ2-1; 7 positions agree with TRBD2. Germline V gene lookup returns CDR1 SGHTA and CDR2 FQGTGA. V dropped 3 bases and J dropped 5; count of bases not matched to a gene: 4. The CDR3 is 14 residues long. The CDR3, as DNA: TGTGCCAGCAGCTTGGCGGGAGTGAACAATGAGCAGTTCTTC. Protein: CASSLAGVNNEQFF.

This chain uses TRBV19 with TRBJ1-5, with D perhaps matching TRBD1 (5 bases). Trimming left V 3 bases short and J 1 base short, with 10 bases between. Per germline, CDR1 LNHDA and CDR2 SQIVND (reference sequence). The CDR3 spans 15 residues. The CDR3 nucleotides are TGTGCCAGTAGTATGGCAGGGTTCAGCAATCAGCCCCAGCATTTT. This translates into CASSMAGFSNQPQHF.

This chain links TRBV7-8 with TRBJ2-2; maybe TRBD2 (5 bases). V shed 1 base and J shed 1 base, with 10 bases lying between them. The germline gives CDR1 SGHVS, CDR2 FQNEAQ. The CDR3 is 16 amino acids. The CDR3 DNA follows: TGTGCCAGCAGCTTAGTAGTCGGGATGAACACCGGGGAGCTGTTTTTT. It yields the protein CASSLVVGMNTGELFF.

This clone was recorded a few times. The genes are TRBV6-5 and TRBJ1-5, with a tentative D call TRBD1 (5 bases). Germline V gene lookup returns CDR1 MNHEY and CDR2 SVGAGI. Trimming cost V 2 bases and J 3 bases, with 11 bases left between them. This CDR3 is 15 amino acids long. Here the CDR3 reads CASSYQGLANQPQHF. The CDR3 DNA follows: TGTGCCAGCAGTTACCAGGGTTTAGCCAATCAGCCCCAGCATTTT.

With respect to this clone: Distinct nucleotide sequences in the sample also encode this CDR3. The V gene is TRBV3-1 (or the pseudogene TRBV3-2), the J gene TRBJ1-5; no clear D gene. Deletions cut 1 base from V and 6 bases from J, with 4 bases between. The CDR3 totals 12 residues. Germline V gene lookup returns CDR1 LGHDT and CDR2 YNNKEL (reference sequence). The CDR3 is CASSQASQPQHF. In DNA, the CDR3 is TGTGCCAGCAGCCAAGCCAGTCAGCCCCAGCATTTT.

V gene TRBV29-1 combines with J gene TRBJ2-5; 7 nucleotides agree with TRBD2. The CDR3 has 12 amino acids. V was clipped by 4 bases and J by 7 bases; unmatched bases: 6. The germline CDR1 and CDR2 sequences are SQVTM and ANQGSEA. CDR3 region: CSVGAGSGTQYF. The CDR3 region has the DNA TGCAGCGTTGGAGCGGGGTCAGGGACCCAGTACTTC.

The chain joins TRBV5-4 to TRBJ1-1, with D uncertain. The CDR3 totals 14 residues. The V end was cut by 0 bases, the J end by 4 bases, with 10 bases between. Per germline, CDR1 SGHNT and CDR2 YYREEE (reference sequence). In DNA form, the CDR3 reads TGTGCCAGCAGCTTGGATTTGGGGAGCACTGAAGCTTTCTTT. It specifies CASSLDLGSTEAFF.

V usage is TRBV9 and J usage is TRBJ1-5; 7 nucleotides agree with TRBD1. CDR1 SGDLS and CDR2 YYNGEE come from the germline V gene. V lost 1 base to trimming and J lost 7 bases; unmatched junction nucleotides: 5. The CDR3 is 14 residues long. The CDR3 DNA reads TGTGCCAGCAGCGTAACAGGGGACGGGCAGCCCCAGCATTTT. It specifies CASSVTGDGQPQHF.

The CDR3 spells CASSLLAGAVDEQFF. As DNA, the CDR3 is TGTGCCAGCAGCTTGTTGGCGGGAGCGGTCGATGAGCAGTTCTTC. V is TRBV11-3 and J is TRBJ2-1; 7 positions agree with TRBD2. The CDR3 length is 15 residues. Germline CDR1 SGHNT, CDR2 YENEEA. J gave up 8 bases and V 3 bases, and 10 bases lay outside the gene matches.